This T cell receptor (beta chain) was retrieved from a study of blood T cells in healthy people across ages. Every participating donor contributed 8.5 to 10 milliliters of peripheral blood through a draw. A J-beta primer mix and a sample-barcoded 5' primer were used in a second PCR of about 7 to 12 cycles. Using its own MiXCR run on the 5' RACE reads, TCRdb lists one record per CDR3 protein. The repertoire holds fewer than 1.5 million distinct CDR3 sequences, 40% to 50% seen once, with roughly 7.9% in the top ten. Per the germline V gene, CDR1 is GTSNPN and CDR2 is SVGIG (reference sequence). V lost 3 bases, J lost 4 bases, and 9 bases stayed unmatched. The CDR3 totals 18 residues.

Sequencing was done on a sample of blood. This TCR was recovered from a woman between 18 and 30 years old in good health. V gene TRBV30 combines with J gene TRBJ2-1; 16 bases fit TRBD2. CDR3 in amino acids: CAWRSGTSGRAYYNEQFF. The CDR3 DNA reads as TGTGCCTGGAGGTCCGGGACTAGCGGGAGGGCTTATTACAATGAGCAGTTCTTC.